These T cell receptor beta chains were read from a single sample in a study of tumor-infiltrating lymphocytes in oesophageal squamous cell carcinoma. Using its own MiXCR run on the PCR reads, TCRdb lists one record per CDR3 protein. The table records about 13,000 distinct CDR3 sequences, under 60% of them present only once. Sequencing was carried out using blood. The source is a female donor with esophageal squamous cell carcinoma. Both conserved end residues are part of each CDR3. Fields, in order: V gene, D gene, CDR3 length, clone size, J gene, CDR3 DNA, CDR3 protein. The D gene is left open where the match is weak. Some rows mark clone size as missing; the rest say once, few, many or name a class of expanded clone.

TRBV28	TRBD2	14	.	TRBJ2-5	TGTGCCAGCTCACGGCCTAGCGGACAAGAGACCCAGTACTTC	CASSRPSGQETQYF
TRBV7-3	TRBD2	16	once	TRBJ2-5	TGTGCCAGCAGCTTAGGGCCGGGACTAGGCCAAGAGACCCAGTACTTC	CASSLGPGLGQETQYF
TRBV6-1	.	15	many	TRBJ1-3	TGTGCCAGCAGTCTCGGGACGGCAACTGGAAACACCATATATTTT	CASSLGTATGNTIYF
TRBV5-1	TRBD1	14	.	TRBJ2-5	TGCGCCAGCAGCTTGTTAGGGGACAGGGAGACCCAGTACTTC	CASSLLGDRETQYF
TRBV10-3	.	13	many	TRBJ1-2	TGTGCCATCAGTGTCGGTCCCAACTATGGCTACACCTTC	CAISVGPNYGYTF
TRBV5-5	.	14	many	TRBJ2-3	TGTGCCAGCAGCTTGGAGTGGGGTGCAGATACGCAGTATTTT	CASSLEWGADTQYF
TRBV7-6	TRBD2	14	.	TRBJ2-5	TGTGCCAGCAGCTTAGCGCGGGGGGGAGAGACCCAGTACTTC	CASSLARGGETQYF
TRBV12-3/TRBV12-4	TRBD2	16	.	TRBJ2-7	TGTGCCAGCAGTTTCAAACCGGCTAGCGGGAGGTACGAGCAGTACTTC	CASSFKPASGRYEQYF
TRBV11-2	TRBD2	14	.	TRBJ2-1	TGTGCCAGCAGCTTAGGACTAGCCGGTAATGAGCAGTTCTTC	CASSLGLAGNEQFF
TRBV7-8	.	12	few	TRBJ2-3	TGTGCCAGCAGCCGCGCTCGTGATACGCAGTATTTT	CASSRARDTQYF